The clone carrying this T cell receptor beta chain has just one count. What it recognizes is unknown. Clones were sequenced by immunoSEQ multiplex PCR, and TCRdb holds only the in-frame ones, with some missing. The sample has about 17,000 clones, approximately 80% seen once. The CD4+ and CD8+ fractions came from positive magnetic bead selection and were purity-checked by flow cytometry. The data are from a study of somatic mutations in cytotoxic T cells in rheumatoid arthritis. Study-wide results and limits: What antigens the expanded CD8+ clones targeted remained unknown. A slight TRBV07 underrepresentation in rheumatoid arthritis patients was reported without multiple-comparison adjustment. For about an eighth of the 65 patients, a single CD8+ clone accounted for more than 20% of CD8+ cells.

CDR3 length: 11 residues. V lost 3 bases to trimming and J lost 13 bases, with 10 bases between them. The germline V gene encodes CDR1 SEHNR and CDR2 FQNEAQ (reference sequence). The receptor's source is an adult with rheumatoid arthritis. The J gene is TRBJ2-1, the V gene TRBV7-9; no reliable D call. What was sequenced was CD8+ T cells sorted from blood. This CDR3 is CASSLSSAQFF. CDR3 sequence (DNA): TGTGCCAGCAGCTTGTCCAGCGCACAGTTCTTC. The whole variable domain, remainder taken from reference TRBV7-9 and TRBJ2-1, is DTGVSQNPRHKITKRGQNVTFRCDPISEHNRLYWYRQTLGQGPEFLTYFQNEAQLEKSRLLSDRFSAERPKGSFSTLEIQRTEQGDSAMYLCASSLSSAQFFGPGTRLTVL.